The clone carrying this T cell receptor beta chain was observed a few times. What it recognizes is unknown. A sample-barcoded 5' primer and a J-beta primer mix were used in a second PCR of roughly 7 to 11 cycles. TCRdb reprocessed the 5' RACE reads with MiXCR, giving one entry per CDR3 protein. The sample lists 790,000 or so distinct CDR3 sequences; about 56% were seen once. This sample is part of a study of blood T cells in healthy people across ages. Study-level findings and limits: Age advanced and TCR beta diversity per million T cells fell, roughly linearly.

Between the trimmed V and J ends, which lost 6 bases and 8 bases, there was a span of 11 bases. CDR3 size: 11 residues. Per the germline V gene, CDR1 is SQVTM and CDR2 is ANQGSEA. The sequence was obtained from a middle-aged man in good health. V usage is TRBV29-1 and J usage is TRBJ2-1; TRBD1 or TRBD2 may be the D gene (5 bases each). Sequencing used blood. CDR3 nucleotides: TGCAGCGTAGAGGGGAGAGATGAGCAGTTCTTC. As protein: CSVEGRDEQFF.